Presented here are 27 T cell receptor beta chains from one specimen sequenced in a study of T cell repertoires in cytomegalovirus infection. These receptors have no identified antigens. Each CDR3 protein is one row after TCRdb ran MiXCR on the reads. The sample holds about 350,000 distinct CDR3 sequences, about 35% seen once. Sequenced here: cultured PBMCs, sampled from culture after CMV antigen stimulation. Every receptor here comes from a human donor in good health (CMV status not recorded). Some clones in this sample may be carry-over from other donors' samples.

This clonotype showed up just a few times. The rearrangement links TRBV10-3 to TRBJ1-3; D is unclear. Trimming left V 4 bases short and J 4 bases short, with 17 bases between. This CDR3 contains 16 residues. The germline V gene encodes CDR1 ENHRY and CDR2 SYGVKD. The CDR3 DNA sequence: TGTGCCATCAGTGGCTCCAATGACTACAGAGGAAACACCATATATTTT. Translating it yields CAISGSNDYRGNTIYF.

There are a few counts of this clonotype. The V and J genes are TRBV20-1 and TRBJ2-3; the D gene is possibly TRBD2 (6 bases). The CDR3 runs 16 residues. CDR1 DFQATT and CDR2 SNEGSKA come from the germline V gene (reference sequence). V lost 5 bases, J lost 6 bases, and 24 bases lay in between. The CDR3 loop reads CSADPGGAGEGDTQYF. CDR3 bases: TGCAGTGCTGACCCCGGAGGAGCGGGTGAGGGGGATACGCAGTATTTT.

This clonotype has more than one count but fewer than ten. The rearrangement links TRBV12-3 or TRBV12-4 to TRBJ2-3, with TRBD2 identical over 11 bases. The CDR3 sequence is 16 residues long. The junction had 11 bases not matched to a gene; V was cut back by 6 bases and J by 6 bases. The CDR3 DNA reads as TGTGCCAGCAGCCTAGGACTAGCGGGTCGAGGCGATACGCAGTATTTT. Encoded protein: CASSLGLAGRGDTQYF.

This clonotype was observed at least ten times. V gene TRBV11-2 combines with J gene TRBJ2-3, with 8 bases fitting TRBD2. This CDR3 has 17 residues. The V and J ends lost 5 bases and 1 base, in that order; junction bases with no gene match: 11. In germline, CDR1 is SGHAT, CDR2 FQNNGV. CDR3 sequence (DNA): TGTGCCAGCAGCCACACAACCCTGCGGGGGGGCACAGATACGCAGTATTTT. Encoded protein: CASSHTTLRGGTDTQYF.

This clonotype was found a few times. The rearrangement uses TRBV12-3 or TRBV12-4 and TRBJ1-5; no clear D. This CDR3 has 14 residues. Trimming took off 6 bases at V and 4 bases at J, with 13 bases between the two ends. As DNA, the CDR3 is TGTGCCAGCAGCCCCTCGGGTATTAATCAGCCCCAGCATTTT. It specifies CASSPSGINQPQHF.

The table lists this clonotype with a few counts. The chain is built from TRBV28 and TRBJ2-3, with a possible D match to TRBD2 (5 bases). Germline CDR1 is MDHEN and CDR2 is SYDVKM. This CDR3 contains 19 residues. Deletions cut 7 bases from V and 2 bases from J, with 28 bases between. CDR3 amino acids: CASTPSRGVLELFTDTQYF. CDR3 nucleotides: TGTGCCAGCACCCCGAGTCGGGGAGTTCTAGAACTTTTCACAGATACGCAGTATTTT.

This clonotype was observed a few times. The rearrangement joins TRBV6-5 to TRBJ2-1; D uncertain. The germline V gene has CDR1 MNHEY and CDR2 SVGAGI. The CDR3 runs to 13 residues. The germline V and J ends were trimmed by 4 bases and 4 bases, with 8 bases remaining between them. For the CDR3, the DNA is TGTGCCAGCAGTTCGACCGTATACAATGAGCAGTTCTTC. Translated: CASSSTVYNEQFF.

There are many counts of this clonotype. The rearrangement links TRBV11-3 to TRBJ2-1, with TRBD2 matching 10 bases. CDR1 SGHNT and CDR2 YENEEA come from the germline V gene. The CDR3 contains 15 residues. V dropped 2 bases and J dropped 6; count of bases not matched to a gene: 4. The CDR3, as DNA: TGTGCCAGCAGCTTAACTAGCGGGAATGTCAATGAGCAGTTCTTC. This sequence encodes CASSLTSGNVNEQFF.

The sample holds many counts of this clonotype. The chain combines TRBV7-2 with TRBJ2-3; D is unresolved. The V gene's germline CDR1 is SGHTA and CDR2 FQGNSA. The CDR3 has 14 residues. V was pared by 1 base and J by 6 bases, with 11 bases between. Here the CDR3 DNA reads TGTGCCAGCAGCTTAGTTGCAGGTCAGGATACGCAGTATTTT. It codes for CASSLVAGQDTQYF.

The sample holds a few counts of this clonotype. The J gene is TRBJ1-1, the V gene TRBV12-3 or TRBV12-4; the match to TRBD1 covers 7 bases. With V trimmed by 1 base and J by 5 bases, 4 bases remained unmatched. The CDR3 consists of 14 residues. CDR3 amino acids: CASSLGRGQTEAFF. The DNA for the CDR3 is TGTGCCAGCAGTTTAGGAAGGGGGCAGACTGAAGCTTTCTTT.

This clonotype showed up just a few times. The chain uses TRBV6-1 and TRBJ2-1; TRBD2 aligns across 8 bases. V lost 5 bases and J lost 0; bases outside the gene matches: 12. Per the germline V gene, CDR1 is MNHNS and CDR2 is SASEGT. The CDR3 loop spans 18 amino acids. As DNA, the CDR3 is TGTGCCAGCAGTATCGACCTAGCGGGTATAAGCTCCTACAATGAGCAGTTCTTC. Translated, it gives CASSIDLAGISSYNEQFF.

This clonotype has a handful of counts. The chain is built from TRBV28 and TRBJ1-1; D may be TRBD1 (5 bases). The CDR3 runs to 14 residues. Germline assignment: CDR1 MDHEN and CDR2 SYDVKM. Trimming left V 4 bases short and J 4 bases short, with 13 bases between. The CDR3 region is CASSSPGTATEAFF. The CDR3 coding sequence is TGTGCCAGCAGTTCACCAGGGACGGCCACTGAAGCTTTCTTT.

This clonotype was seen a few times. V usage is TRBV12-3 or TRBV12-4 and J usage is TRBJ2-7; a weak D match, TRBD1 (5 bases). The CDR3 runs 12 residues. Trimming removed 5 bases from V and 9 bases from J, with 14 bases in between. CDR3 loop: CASSQDITRQYV. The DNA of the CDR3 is TGTGCCAGCAGTCAGGACATCACCCGGCAGTACGTC.

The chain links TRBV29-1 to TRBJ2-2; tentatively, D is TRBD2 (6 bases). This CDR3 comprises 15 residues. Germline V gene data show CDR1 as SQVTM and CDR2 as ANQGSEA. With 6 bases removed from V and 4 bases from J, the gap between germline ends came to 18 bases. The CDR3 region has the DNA TGCAGCGTAGGGAAACCGGGAGTGGGCACCGGGGAGCTGTTTTTT. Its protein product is CSVGKPGVGTGELFF.

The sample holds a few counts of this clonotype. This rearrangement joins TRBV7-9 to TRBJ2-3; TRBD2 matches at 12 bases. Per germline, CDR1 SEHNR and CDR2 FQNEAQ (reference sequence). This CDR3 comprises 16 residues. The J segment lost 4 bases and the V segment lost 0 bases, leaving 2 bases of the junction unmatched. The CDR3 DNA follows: TGTGCCAGCAGCTTAGCACTAGCGGGAGGAGCAGATACGCAGTATTTT. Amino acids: CASSLALAGGADTQYF. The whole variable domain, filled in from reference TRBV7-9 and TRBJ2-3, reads DTGVSQNPRHKITKRGQNVTFRCDPISEHNRLYWYRQTLGQGPEFLTYFQNEAQLEKSRLLSDRFSAERPKGSFSTLEIQRTEQGDSAMYLCASSLALAGGADTQYFGPGTRLTVL.

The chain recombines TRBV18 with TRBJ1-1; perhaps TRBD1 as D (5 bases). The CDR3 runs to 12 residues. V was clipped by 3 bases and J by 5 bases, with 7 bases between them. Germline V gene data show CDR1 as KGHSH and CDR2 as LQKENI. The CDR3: CASSPGETEAFF. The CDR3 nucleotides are TGTGCCAGCTCACCGGGGGAGACTGAAGCTTTCTTT. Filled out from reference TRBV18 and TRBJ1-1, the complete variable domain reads NAGVMQNPRHLVRRRGQEARLRCSPMKGHSHVYWYRQLPEEGLKFMVYLQKENIIDESGMPKERFSAEFPKEGPSILRIQQVVRGDSAAYFCASSPGETEAFFGQGTRLTVV.

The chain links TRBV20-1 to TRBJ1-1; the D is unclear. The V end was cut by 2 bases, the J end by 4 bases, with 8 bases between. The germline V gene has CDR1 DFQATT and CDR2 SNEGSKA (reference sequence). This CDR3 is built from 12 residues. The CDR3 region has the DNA TGCAGTGCTAGAACCCAGGCCACTGAAGCTTTCTTT. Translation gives CSARTQATEAFF.

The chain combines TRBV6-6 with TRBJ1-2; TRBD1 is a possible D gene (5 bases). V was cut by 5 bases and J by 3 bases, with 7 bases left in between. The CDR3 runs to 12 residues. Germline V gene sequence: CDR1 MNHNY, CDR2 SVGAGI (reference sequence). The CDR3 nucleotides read TGTGCCAGCAGTCAACAGGACTATGGCTACACCTTC. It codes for CASSQQDYGYTF.

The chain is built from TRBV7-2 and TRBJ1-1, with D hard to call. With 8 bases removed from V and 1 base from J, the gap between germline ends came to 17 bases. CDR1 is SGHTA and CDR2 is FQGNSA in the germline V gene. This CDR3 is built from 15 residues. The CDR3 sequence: CASLLPTLANTEAFF. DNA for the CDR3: TGTGCCAGCTTACTACCCACCCTCGCGAACACTGAAGCTTTCTTT.

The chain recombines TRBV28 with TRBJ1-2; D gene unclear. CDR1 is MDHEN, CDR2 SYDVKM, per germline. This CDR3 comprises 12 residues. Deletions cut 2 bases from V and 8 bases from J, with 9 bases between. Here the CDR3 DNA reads TGTGCCAGCAGTTTAGGGGATCGGGGCTACACCTTC. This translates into CASSLGDRGYTF.

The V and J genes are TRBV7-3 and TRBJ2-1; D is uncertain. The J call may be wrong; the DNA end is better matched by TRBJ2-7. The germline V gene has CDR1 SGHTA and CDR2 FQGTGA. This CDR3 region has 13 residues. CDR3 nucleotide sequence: TGTGCCAGCAGCCCCAGTATGGATAATGAGCAGTACTTC. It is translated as CASSPSMDNEQYF.

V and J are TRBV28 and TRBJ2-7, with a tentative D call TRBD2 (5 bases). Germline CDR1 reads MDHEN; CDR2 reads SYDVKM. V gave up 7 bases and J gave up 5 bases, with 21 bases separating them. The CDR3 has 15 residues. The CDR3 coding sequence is TGTGCCAGCACCCGAAACCGGGGTCTCACTAACGAGCAGTACTTC. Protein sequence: CASTRNRGLTNEQYF. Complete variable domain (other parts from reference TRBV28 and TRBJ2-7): DVKVTQSSRYLVKRTGEKVFLECVQDMDHENMFWYRQDPGLGLRLIYFSYDVKMKEKGDIPEGYSVSREKKERFSLILESASTNQTSMYLCASTRNRGLTNEQYFGPGTRLTVT.

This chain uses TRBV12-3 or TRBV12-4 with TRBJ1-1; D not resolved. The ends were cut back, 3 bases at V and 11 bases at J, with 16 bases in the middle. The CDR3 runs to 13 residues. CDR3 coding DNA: TGTGCCAGCAGTTTTAGTTACGTTTCTTCTGCTTTCTTT. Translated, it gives CASSFSYVSSAFF.

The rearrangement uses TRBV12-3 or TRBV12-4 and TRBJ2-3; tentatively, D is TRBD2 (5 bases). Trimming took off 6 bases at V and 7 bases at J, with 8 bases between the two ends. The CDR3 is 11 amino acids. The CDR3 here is CASRDWNTQYF. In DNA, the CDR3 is TGTGCCAGCAGGGACTGGAATACGCAGTATTTT.

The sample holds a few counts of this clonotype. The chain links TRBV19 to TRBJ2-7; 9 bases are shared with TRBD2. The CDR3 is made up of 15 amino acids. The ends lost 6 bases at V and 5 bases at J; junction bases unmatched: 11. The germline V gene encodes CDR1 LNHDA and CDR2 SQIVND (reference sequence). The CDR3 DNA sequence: TGTGCCAGTAGAACTTTAGCGGGAGCTCCCCACGAGCAGTACTTC. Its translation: CASRTLAGAPHEQYF. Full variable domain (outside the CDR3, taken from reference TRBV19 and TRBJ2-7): DGGITQSPKYLFRKEGQNVTLSCEQNLNHDAMYWYRQDPGQGLRLIYYSQIVNDFQKGDIAEGYSVSREKKESFPLTVTSAQKNPTAFYLCASRTLAGAPHEQYFGPGTRLTVT.

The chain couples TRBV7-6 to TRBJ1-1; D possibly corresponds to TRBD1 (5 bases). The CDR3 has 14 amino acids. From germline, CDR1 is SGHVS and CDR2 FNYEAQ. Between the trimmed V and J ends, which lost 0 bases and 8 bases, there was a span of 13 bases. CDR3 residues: CASSLATVKYEAFF. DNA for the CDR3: TGTGCCAGCAGCTTAGCGACAGTTAAATACGAAGCTTTCTTT.

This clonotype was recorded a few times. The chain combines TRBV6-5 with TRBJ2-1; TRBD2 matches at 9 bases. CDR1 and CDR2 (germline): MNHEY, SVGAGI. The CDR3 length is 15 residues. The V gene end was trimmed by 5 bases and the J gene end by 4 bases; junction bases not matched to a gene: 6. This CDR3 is CASSQTSGDYNEQFF. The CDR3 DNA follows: TGTGCCAGCAGTCAGACTAGCGGAGATTACAATGAGCAGTTCTTC.